The 27 T cell receptor beta chains below were found in one sample sequenced in a study of tumor and adjacent non-tumor tissue in lung cancer. Three rounds of nested PCR, following a modified ARM-PCR protocol, produced the TCRbeta library. TCRdb redid the calling of the multiplex PCR reads with MiXCR, one entry per CDR3 protein. The sample has 55,000 to 65,000 distinct CDR3 sequences; roughly 57% are singletons. No cell sorting was done before RNA was extracted from the tissue. The normal lung tissue was taken more than 3 cm from the tumor edge. The sample was distant non-tumor lung tissue. These receptor sequences come from a man between 65 and 85 years old with non-small cell lung cancer.

As to this clonotype: A read error may produce the germline difference seen at one junction end. The gene calls are TRBV24-1 and TRBJ2-5; 9 bases align to TRBD1. CDR1 is KGHDR, CDR2 SFDVKD, per germline. The CDR3 extends over 16 amino acids. The CDR3 DNA follows: TGTGCCATCAGTGAACACGGACAGGGGAGCGGGGAGACCCAGTACTTC. It specifies CAISEHGQGSGETQYF.

With regard to this clonotype: The germline gene is not matched at one end of the junction; a read error may be the cause. This chain links TRBV4-2 with TRBJ2-3, with D tentatively TRBD2 (6 bases). The CDR3 covers 13 residues. Per the germline V gene, CDR1 is LGHNA and CDR2 is YNFKEQ. DNA for the CDR3: TGTGACAGCAGCCCCGGGGGAACAGGTACGCAGTATTTT. This gives the protein CDSSPGGTGTQYF.

Remarks on this clonotype: A read error may explain this, as a much larger clone is one base away. This rearrangement joins TRBV6-5 to TRBJ1-5, with 9 bases aligning to TRBD1. This CDR3 region has 19 residues. Germline CDR1 MNHEY, CDR2 SVGAGI. CDR3 nucleotides: TGTGCCAGCAGTTCAAGGGCCCCCGGGACAGGGAAAAGCAATCAGCTCCAGCATTTT. It yields the protein CASSSRAPGTGKSNQLQHF.

This clonotype was recorded a few times. The rearrangement links TRBV14 to TRBJ1-3; the match to TRBD1 covers 7 bases. The germline V gene encodes CDR1 SGHDN and CDR2 FVKESK. The J segment lost 8 bases and the V segment lost 2 bases, leaving 6 bases of the junction unmatched. The CDR3 totals 14 residues. CDR3 protein: CASSQTGAPDTIYF. The CDR3 bases are TGTGCCAGCAGCCAAACAGGGGCCCCAGACACCATATATTTT.

Details on this clonotype: No conserved phenylalanine or tryptophan is present at the end of the CDR3, so a read error is the likely explanation. The V gene is TRBV6-1, the J gene TRBJ2-2; D tentatively reads TRBD1 or TRBD2 (5 bases each). The CDR3 loop spans 16 amino acids. The germline CDR1 and CDR2 sequences are MNHNS and SASEGT. This CDR3 is CAGSDSRGSDTGELFY. The CDR3 bases are TGTGCCGGCAGTGATTCACGGGGTTCGGACACCGGTGAGCTGTTTTAT.

Of note for this clonotype: A much larger clonotype is one base distant, so this may be a read error. This chain uses TRBV5-6 with TRBJ1-5, with TRBD1 as a possible D gene (6 bases). Germline V gives CDR1 SGHDT, CDR2 YYEEEE. The CDR3 totals 14 residues. Trimming left V 1 base short and J 2 bases short, with 7 bases between. For the CDR3, the DNA is TGTGCCAGCAGCTTGCCAGGGGGCAATCAGCCCCAGCATTTT. This gives the protein CASSLPGGNQPQHF.

This clonotype was observed a handful of times. A read error may explain this, as a much larger clone is one base away. V usage is TRBV4-1 and J usage is TRBJ1-1, with no clear D. The germline V gene encodes CDR1 MGHRA and CDR2 YSYEKL. The CDR3 runs to 14 residues. The CDR3 nucleotides read TGCGCCAGCAGCCGGTCCATGGGGTCCACTGAAACTTTCTTT. The encoded protein is CASSRSMGSTETFF.

Worth noting for this clonotype: Germline is not matched at one junction end, which may reflect a read error. The chain recombines TRBV11-2 with TRBJ2-2, with D possibly being TRBD2 (5 bases). CDR3 size: 14 residues. Germline lookup yields CDR1 SGHAT and CDR2 FQNNGV. CDR3 nucleotide sequence: TGTACCAGTAGCACCTACAAGAACACCGGGGAGCTGTTTTTC. It yields the protein CTSSTYKNTGELFF.

This clonotype has more than one count but fewer than ten. This sequence may be a read error, since a much larger clone differs from it by one base. The chain recombines TRBV6-6 with TRBJ1-5, with 12 bases that match TRBD1. The CDR3 spans 18 residues. Germline V gene lookup returns CDR1 MNHNY and CDR2 SVGAGI (reference sequence). The CDR3 DNA is TGTGGCAGCTACTCCGGGACAGGGGGCGCCGGGAGCAATCAGCCCCAGCATTTT. It is translated as CGSYSGTGGAGSNQPQHF.

Regarding this clonotype: Since a much larger clone is just one base distant, this may be a read error. The chain couples TRBV19 to TRBJ1-1; D is perhaps TRBD1 (6 bases). Germline CDR1 LNHDA, CDR2 SQIVND (reference sequence). Trimming pared 8 bases from V and 5 bases from J, leaving 24 bases between. The CDR3 is 16 amino acids. DNA for the CDR3: TGTGCCAGTCTAGACACGAGCAGGGGCTTAAGGACTGAAGCTTTCTTT. Its protein product is CASLDTSRGLRTEAFF. The full variable domain, completed using reference TRBV19 and TRBJ1-1, is DGGITQSPKYLFRKEGQNVTLSCEQNLNHDAMYWYRQDPGQGLRLIYYSQIVNDFQKGDIAEGYSVSREKKESFPLTVTSAQKNPTAFYLCASLDTSRGLRTEAFFGQGTRLTVV.

The genes are TRBV7-8 and TRBJ2-1; D assignment may be TRBD1 or TRBD2 (5 bases each). Per germline, CDR1 SGHVS and CDR2 FQNEAQ. The CDR3 has 14 amino acids. V was clipped by 2 bases and J by 3 bases, with 8 bases between them. The CDR3 here is CASSLRGSYNEQFF. CDR3 nucleotide sequence: TGTGCCAGCAGCTTACGGGGCAGCTACAATGAGCAGTTCTTC.

Of note for this clonotype: A single base separates this from a much larger clone, so it may be a read error. V is TRBV5-6 and J is TRBJ2-5; D may be TRBD1 (6 bases). The V end lost 0 bases, the J end lost 5 bases, and 8 bases lay between the germline ends. The CDR3 runs 13 residues. Germline V gene sequence: CDR1 SGHDT, CDR2 YYEEEE. In nucleotides, the CDR3 is TGTGCCAGCAGCTTGGAGAGGGGGGAGACCCAGTACTTC. It translates to CASSLERGETQYF.

Regarding this clonotype: This may be a read error, as it is one base from a much larger clone. The V gene is TRBV29-1, the J gene TRBJ2-5; tentatively, D is TRBD2 (6 bases). This CDR3 has 13 residues. The V and J ends lost 6 bases and 3 bases respectively, with 14 bases between them. Germline lookup yields CDR1 SQVTM and CDR2 ANQGSEA. CDR3 sequence (DNA): TGCAGCGTAGGACGGGGGAAAAAAGAGACCCAGTACTTC. Amino acids: CSVGRGKKETQYF.

The table lists this clonotype with many counts. The J gene is TRBJ1-2, the V gene TRBV5-4, with 7 bases aligning to TRBD1. V dropped 4 bases and J dropped 2; count of bases not matched to a gene: 8. Germline loops: CDR1 SGHNT, CDR2 YYREEE (reference sequence). The CDR3 runs 15 residues. The DNA of the CDR3 is TGTGCCAGCAGCATGCAGGGGGGAAGCAACTATGGCTACACCTTC. Residues: CASSMQGGSNYGYTF.

The V gene is TRBV2, the J gene TRBJ2-1, with 11 nucleotides matching TRBD2. The junction had 10 bases not matched to a gene; V was cut back by 10 bases and J by 8 bases. The length of the CDR3 is 14 residues. Germline-derived CDR1 and CDR2 are SNHLY and FYNNEI. The CDR3 spells CANRVAGGPYEQFF. CDR3 nucleotide sequence: TGTGCCAACAGGGTAGCGGGGGGGCCCTATGAGCAGTTCTTC.

This clonotype appeared a single time. The V call is TRBV11-2, the J call TRBJ1-1; D not resolved. The CDR3 spans 14 residues. The germline gives CDR1 SGHAT, CDR2 FQNNGV. With 1 base removed from V and 1 base from J, the gap between germline ends came to 7 bases. In DNA form, the CDR3 reads TGTGCCAGCAGCTTAGCATCCTGGAACACTGAAGCTTTCTTT. Residues: CASSLASWNTEAFF.

This clonotype occurred many times. The CDR3 sequence: CASSYDGNTEAFF. In nucleotides, the CDR3 is TGTGCCAGCAGCTACGACGGGAACACTGAAGCTTTCTTT. This rearrangement joins TRBV4-2 to TRBJ1-1; D call uncertain. Per germline, CDR1 LGHNA and CDR2 YNFKEQ. This CDR3 region has 13 residues. V lost 5 bases and J lost 1, with 8 bases in between.

The chain couples TRBV20-1 to TRBJ1-1, with unresolved D. This CDR3 comprises 11 residues. Germline V lookup: CDR1 DFQATT, CDR2 SNEGSKA (reference sequence). V lost 4 bases to trimming and J lost 6 bases, with 9 bases between them. The DNA of the CDR3 is TGCAGTGCTACGGCGGGATCTGAAGCTTTCTTT. Translation gives CSATAGSEAFF.

As regards this clonotype: Sequence at one end of the junction differs from germline and may be a read error. The chain links TRBV12-3 or TRBV12-4 to TRBJ2-2; TRBD2 is a possible D gene (6 bases). The CDR3 consists of 17 residues. The CDR3 is CTSSDHLEGADTGELFF. The DNA for the CDR3 is TGTACCAGCAGTGACCACCTGGAGGGTGCAGATACCGGGGAGCTGTTTTTT.

On this clonotype itself: At one end the junction does not follow the germline gene, possibly because of a read error. The chain is built from TRBV11-1 and TRBJ2-1, with TRBD1 matching 8 bases. The CDR3 runs 14 residues. Germline CDR1 SGHAT, CDR2 FQDESV (reference sequence). CDR3 loop: CASSLLTGVHEQFF. The CDR3 DNA follows: TGTGCCAGCAGCCTCCTGACAGGGGTGCATGAGCAATTCTTC.

The chain combines TRBV10-3 with TRBJ2-7; 9 bases are a match to TRBD1. The CDR3 extends over 14 amino acids. The V segment lost 5 bases and the J segment 12 bases; nucleotides outside the gene matches: 14. Germline-derived CDR1 and CDR2 are ENHRY and SYGVKD. The CDR3 DNA follows: TGTGCCATCAGTAAAAAGGGACAGGGTTACGGGCGGTACTTC. This encodes CAISKKGQGYGRYF.

With regard to this clonotype: The CDR3 end shows no conserved phenylalanine or tryptophan, and so a read error is likely. This chain uses TRBV6-5 with TRBJ1-3; 8 bases are a match to TRBD1. The CDR3 consists of 17 residues. Germline values: CDR1 MNHEY, CDR2 SVGAGI. With 0 bases clipped from V and 2 bases from J, the junction kept 6 bases outside the gene matches. Here the CDR3 DNA reads TGTGCCAGCAGTTACTCGAACGACAGGGGACCTGGAAACACCATATATTTA. It translates to CASSYSNDRGPGNTIYL.

A note on this clonotype: It may be a read error: a sequence one base away is much more abundant. The V call is TRBV12-3 or TRBV12-4, the J call TRBJ1-1; 9 bases are shared with TRBD1. This CDR3 comprises 14 residues. V lost 10 bases and J lost 3; bases outside the gene matches: 9. The DNA of the CDR3 is TGTGCCATCGTAGGACAGGGGAGGTACACTGAAGCTTTCTTT. Protein: CAIVGQGRYTEAFF.

As concerns this clonotype: The germline gene is not matched at one end of the junction; a read error may be the cause. J is TRBJ2-2 and V is TRBV11-2; D might be TRBD2 (5 bases). The CDR3 has 12 amino acids. CDR1 and CDR2 from the germline V gene are SGHAT and FQNNGV. CDR3 sequence (DNA): TGTGTCAGCAGCCTGGCTATCGGGGAACTATTTTTT. Its protein is CVSSLAIGELFF.

This clonotype rates as hyperexpanded. The chain combines TRBV11-1 with TRBJ2-7; 9 nucleotides align to TRBD2. The CDR3 sequence is 16 residues long. Looked up from germline, CDR1 is SGHAT and CDR2 is FQDESV (reference sequence). V was clipped by 0 bases and J by 0 bases; unmatched bases: 3. The CDR3 reads CASSLARLADSYEQYF. The CDR3, as DNA: TGTGCCAGCAGCTTAGCGCGACTAGCGGACTCCTACGAGCAGTACTTC.

This clonotype was detected only a few times. This may come from a read error, since a much larger clone is one base off. The genes are TRBV5-4 and TRBJ2-1; TRBD2 matches at 10 bases. In germline, CDR1 is SGHNT, CDR2 YYREEE (reference sequence). The CDR3 covers 16 residues. Trimming took 6 bases from V and 2 from J; bases not matched to a gene: 8. Here the CDR3 DNA reads TGTGCCAGCAATCCGACTAGCGGGTTGGCCTACAATGAGCAGTTCTTC. Translation gives CASNPTSGLAYNEQFF.

Details on this clonotype: Lacking the conserved final phenylalanine or tryptophan, this CDR3 likely reflects a read error. No DNA is shown, since the ends of the CDR3 on it are uncertain; the CDR3 is the one TCRdb lists. This chain uses TRBV11-2 with TRBJ2-6. Including both end residues, the CDR3 is 15 amino acids long. Germline assignment: CDR1 SGHAT and CDR2 FQNNGV. This CDR3 reads CASSPRSSGANVLTL.